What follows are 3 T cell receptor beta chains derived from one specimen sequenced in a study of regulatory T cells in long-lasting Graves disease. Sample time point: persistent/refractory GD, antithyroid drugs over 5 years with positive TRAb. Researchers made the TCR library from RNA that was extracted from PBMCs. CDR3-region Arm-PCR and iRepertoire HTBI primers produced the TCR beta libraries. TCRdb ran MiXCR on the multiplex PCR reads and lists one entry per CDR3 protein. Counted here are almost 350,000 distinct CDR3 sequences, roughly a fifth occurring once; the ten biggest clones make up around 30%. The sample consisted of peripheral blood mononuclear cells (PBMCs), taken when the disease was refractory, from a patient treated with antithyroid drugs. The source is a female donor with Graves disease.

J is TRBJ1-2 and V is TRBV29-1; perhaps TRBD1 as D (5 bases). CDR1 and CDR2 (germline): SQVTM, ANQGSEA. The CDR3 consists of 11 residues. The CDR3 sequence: CSARGSAGYTF. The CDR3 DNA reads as TGCAGTGCTAGGGGAAGCGCTGGCTACACCTTC.

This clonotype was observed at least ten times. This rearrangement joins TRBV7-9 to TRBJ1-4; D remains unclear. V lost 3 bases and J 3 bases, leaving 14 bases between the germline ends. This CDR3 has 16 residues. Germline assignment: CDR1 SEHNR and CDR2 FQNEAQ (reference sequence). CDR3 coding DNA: TGTGCCAGCAGCTTTGGTCGCGGAACAGCTAATGAAAAACTGTTTTTT. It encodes CASSFGRGTANEKLFF.

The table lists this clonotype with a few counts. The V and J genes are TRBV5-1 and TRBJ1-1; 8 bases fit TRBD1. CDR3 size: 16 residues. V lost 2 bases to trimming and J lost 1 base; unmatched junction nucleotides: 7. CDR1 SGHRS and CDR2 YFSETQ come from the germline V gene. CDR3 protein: CASSLQGTGSNTEAFF. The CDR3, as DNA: TGCGCCAGCAGCTTACAGGGGACAGGCTCGAACACTGAAGCTTTCTTT.